This TCR beta chain was profiled in a study of T cells after posttransplantation cyclophosphamide. Regarding the study as a whole: Later blood repertoires were often dominated by clones from the donor CD8+ memory compartment.

Remarks on this clone: Its target is not known.

Germline V CDR1 and CDR2: MDHEN, SYDVKM. The CDR3 loop spans 13 amino acids. V dropped 6 bases and J dropped 2; count of bases not matched to a gene: 3. A marrow graft followed busulfan-fludarabine conditioning, with cyclophosphamide on days +3 and +4. Sequenced by immunoSEQ multiplex PCR; TCRdb stores in-frame clones only, minus some. The sample was found to contain some 5,000 clones, and every one recurs. The sequenced sample was PBMCs, obtained after allogeneic stem cell transplant with posttransplant cyclophosphamide. The chain links TRBV28 to TRBJ2-7; TRBD1 matches 8 bases. The origin of this receptor is a male patient in his sixties who received an allogeneic stem cell transplant from a related donor, was CMV-positive, and had no GVHD. Some of the T cells might come from the graft donor. CDR3 nucleotides: TGTGCCAGCAGACAGGGGGGCCCCTACGAGCAGTACTTC. This translates into CASRQGGPYEQYF.